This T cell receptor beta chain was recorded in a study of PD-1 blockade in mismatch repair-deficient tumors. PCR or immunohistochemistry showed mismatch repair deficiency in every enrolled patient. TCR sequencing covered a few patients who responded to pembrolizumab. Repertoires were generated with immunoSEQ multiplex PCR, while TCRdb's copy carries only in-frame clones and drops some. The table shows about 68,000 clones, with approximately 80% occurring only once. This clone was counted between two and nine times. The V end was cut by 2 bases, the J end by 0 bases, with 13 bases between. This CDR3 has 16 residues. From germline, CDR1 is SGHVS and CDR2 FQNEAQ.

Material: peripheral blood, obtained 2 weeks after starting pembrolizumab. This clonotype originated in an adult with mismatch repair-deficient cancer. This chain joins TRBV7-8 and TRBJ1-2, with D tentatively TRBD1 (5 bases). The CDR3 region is CASSLKLAGTNYGYTF. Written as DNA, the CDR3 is TGTGCCAGCAGCTTAAAACTCGCAGGGACTAACTATGGCTACACCTTC. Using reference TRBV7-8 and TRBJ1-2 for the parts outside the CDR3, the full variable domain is GAGVSQSPRYKVAKRGQDVALRCDPISGHVSLFWYQQALGQGPEFLTYFQNEAQLDKSGLPSDRFFAERPEGSVSTLKIQRTQQEDSAVYLCASSLKLAGTNYGYTFGSGTRLTVV.